Included here is one T cell receptor (beta chain) sequence, with context. Antigen specificity is unknown. This CDR3 comprises 13 residues. From germline, CDR1 is SGHTA and CDR2 FQGNSA. Trimming removed 3 bases from V and 4 bases from J, with 9 bases in between. It was RNA transcripts that yielded the amplified TCR beta CDR3 regions. In the first-round RT-PCR of the TCR CDR3, the HTBI primer set was used. TCRdb redid the calling of the multiplex PCR reads with MiXCR, one entry per CDR3 protein. This table holds roughly 500,000 distinct CDR3 sequences, 46% found once. This specimen comes from a study of T cells in Graves' hyperthyroidism and ophthalmopathy. General study points: Researchers found most expanded thyroid clonotypes above 0.001 in blood as well.

The sequence derives from an adult woman with Graves' disease, either hyperthyroidism or ophthalmopathy (not recorded which). The rearrangement uses TRBV7-2 and TRBJ2-5; D gene unclear. The sequencing input was peripheral blood or thyroid tissue (not recorded which). The CDR3 reads CASSFSTVETQYF. As DNA, the CDR3 is TGTGCCAGCAGCTTTAGTACCGTAGAGACCCAGTACTTC.